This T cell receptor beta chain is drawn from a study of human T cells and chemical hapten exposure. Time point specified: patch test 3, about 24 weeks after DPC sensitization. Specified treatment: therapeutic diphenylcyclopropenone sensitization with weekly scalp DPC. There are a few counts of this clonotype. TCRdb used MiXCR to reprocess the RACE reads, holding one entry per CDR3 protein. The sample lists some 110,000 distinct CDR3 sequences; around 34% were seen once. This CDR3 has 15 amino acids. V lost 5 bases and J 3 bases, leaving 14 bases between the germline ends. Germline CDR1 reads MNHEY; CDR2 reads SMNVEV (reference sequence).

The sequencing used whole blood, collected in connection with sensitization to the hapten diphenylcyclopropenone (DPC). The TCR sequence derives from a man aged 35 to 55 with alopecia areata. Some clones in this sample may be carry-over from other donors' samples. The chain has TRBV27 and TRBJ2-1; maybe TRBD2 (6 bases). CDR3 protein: CASSVTSNRYNEQFF. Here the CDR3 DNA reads TGTGCCAGCAGTGTAACTAGCAACCGCTACAATGAGCAGTTCTTC.